A selection of T cell receptor beta chains follows, all from one sample in a study of shared clonotypes between healthy human individuals. Generated by immunoSEQ multiplex PCR, the TCRdb table keeps only in-frame clones and is missing some. The sample contains fewer than 3 million clones, 85% to 95% of which appear only once. Sample: naive CD4+ T cells from PBMCs. The receptors here all came from a man younger than 30 in good health. Some clones in this sample may be carry-over from other donors' samples. Both conserved end residues are part of each CDR3. A D gene is named only where the DNA matches it firmly. Size is omitted from some rows. Given values are once, few, many or a class for expanded clones.

size: -
J: TRBJ1-4
D: -
V: TRBV28
CDR3: CASSREHRALGKLFF
DNA: TGTGCCAGCAGTAGAGAACACAGGGCGTTGGGAAAACTGTTTTTT

size: -
J: TRBJ2-7
D: -
V: TRBV6-5
CDR3: CASRRGRVSYEQYF
DNA: TGTGCCAGCAGAAGGGGAAGGGTTTCCTACGAGCAGTACTTC

size: -
J: TRBJ1-1
D: -
V: TRBV28
CDR3: CASSLLDTEAFF
DNA: TGTGCCAGCAGTCTTCTAGACACTGAAGCTTTCTTT

size: -
J: TRBJ2-5
D: -
V: TRBV6-5
CDR3: CASSYQPQGSEETQYF
DNA: TGTGCCAGCAGTTACCAGCCACAGGGATCTGAAGAGACCCAGTACTTC

size: -
J: TRBJ1-1
D: -
V: TRBV5-6
CDR3: CASSLWGVVPEAFF
DNA: TGTGCCAGCAGCTTGTGGGGGGTGGTCCCTGAAGCTTTCTTT

size: -
J: TRBJ2-2
D: -
V: TRBV5-6
CDR3: CASSPGYRRELFF
DNA: TGTGCCAGCAGCCCCGGTTACAGGAGGGAGCTGTTTTTT

size: -
J: TRBJ2-7
D: TRBD1
V: TRBV5-1
CDR3: CASSLAPDRVGSYEQYF
DNA: TGCGCCAGCAGCTTGGCCCCCGACAGGGTTGGGTCCTACGAGCAGTACTTC

size: once
J: TRBJ1-4
D: TRBD1
V: TRBV2
CDR3: CASNPQGTGIGKLFF
DNA: TGTGCCAGCAACCCCCAGGGGACAGGGATAGGAAAACTGTTTTTT

size: -
J: TRBJ2-7
D: -
V: TRBV6-1
CDR3: CASTGGTASYEQYF
DNA: TGTGCCAGCACCGGAGGGACGGCCTCCTACGAGCAGTACTTC

size: -
J: TRBJ2-5
D: -
V: TRBV6-6
CDR3: CASSYSMSVRETQYF
DNA: TGTGCCAGCAGTTACTCGATGAGCGTCCGGGAGACCCAGTACTTC

size: -
J: TRBJ1-1
D: TRBD1
V: TRBV7-8
CDR3: CASIHRGGSTEAFF
DNA: TGTGCCAGCATCCACAGGGGGGGCTCCACTGAAGCTTTCTTT

size: -
J: TRBJ1-2
D: -
V: TRBV9
CDR3: CASSSYGVVGTYGYTF
DNA: TGTGCCAGCAGCTCGTACGGGGTGGTAGGGACCTATGGCTACACCTTC

size: -
J: TRBJ2-7
D: TRBD1
V: TRBV10-1
CDR3: CASSAGTGGAEQYF
DNA: TGCGCCAGCAGTGCCGGGACAGGGGGCGCCGAGCAGTACTTC

size: -
J: TRBJ2-1
D: -
V: TRBV7-8
CDR3: CASSLDPQAYNEQFF
DNA: TGTGCCAGCAGCTTAGATCCGCAGGCCTACAATGAGCAGTTCTTC

size: -
J: TRBJ2-7
D: TRBD2
V: TRBV23-1
CDR3: CASSQSLTSGYEQYF
DNA: TGCGCCAGCAGTCAATCCTTGACTAGCGGCTACGAGCAGTACTTC

size: -
J: TRBJ2-3
D: -
V: TRBV11-3
CDR3: CASSLEASGTQYF
DNA: TGTGCCAGCAGCTTAGAGGCTTCGGGTACGCAGTATTTT

size: -
J: TRBJ1-1
D: -
V: TRBV30
CDR3: CAWRVFEGTPEAFF
DNA: TGTGCCTGGAGAGTTTTTGAGGGAACCCCTGAAGCTTTCTTT

size: -
J: TRBJ2-1
D: -
V: TRBV4-1
CDR3: CASSQAPGSSYNEQFF
DNA: TGCGCCAGCAGCCAAGCACCAGGGTCGTCCTACAATGAGCAGTTCTTC

size: -
J: TRBJ2-5
D: -
V: TRBV5-1
CDR3: CASSQQGGETQYF
DNA: TGCGCCAGCAGCCAACAAGGGGGGGAGACCCAGTACTTC

size: -
J: TRBJ2-1
D: TRBD2
V: TRBV5-6
CDR3: CASSFIAGVGYNEQFF
DNA: TGTGCCAGCAGCTTCATAGCGGGAGTCGGCTACAATGAGCAGTTCTTC

size: -
J: TRBJ2-7
D: -
V: TRBV5-1
CDR3: CASSLSPGQTFYEQYF
DNA: TGCGCCAGCAGCTTGTCACCCGGACAGACTTTCTACGAGCAGTACTTC

size: -
J: TRBJ2-5
D: TRBD1
V: TRBV5-1
CDR3: CASSLGATGEETQYF
DNA: TGCGCCAGCAGCTTGGGTGCGACAGGGGAAGAGACCCAGTACTTC

size: -
J: TRBJ1-5
D: -
V: TRBV10-3
CDR3: CAISESVVSSNQPQHF
DNA: TGTGCCATCAGTGAGTCGGTAGTCTCGAGCAATCAGCCCCAGCATTTT

size: -
J: TRBJ1-2
D: -
V: TRBV6-1
CDR3: CASSEGPYGYTF
DNA: TGTGCCAGCAGTGAAGGGCCTTATGGCTACACCTTC

size: -
J: TRBJ2-2
D: -
V: TRBV2
CDR3: CASSVARGGELFF
DNA: TGTGCCAGCAGTGTGGCCAGGGGCGGGGAGCTGTTTTTT

size: -
J: TRBJ2-7
D: TRBD2
V: TRBV18
CDR3: CASSSGRNSYEQYF
DNA: TGTGCCAGCTCGTCCGGGAGGAACTCCTACGAGCAGTACTTC

size: -
J: TRBJ1-3
D: -
V: TRBV4-3
CDR3: CASSQEGPGLNNYGNTIYF
DNA: TGCGCCAGCAGCCAAGAGGGTCCCGGACTGAATAACTATGGAAACACCATATATTTT

size: -
J: TRBJ2-7
D: -
V: TRBV5-1
CDR3: CASSAAGTPEQYF
DNA: TGCGCCAGCAGCGCGGCCGGGACACCCGAGCAGTACTTC

size: -
J: TRBJ1-4
D: TRBD1
V: TRBV2
CDR3: CASSERDRGEKLFF
DNA: TGTGCCAGCAGTGAAAGGGACAGGGGTGAAAAACTGTTTTTT

size: -
J: TRBJ2-1
D: TRBD2
V: TRBV11-2
CDR3: CASSLAGAGEQFF
DNA: TGTGCCAGCAGCTTGGCGGGAGCTGGTGAGCAGTTCTTC

size: -
J: TRBJ2-7
D: TRBD2
V: TRBV19
CDR3: CASSIGLAGAGQYF
DNA: TGTGCCAGTAGTATCGGGCTAGCGGGAGCGGGGCAGTACTTC

size: -
J: TRBJ2-7
D: -
V: TRBV7-9
CDR3: CASSLVSGPSEQYF
DNA: TGTGCCAGCAGCTTAGTATCAGGGCCTTCCGAGCAGTACTTC

size: -
J: TRBJ1-2
D: -
V: TRBV28
CDR3: CASLWAYHGYTF
DNA: TGTGCCAGCCTCTGGGCTTACCATGGCTACACCTTC

size: -
J: TRBJ1-5
D: -
V: TRBV6-5
CDR3: CASSYSIGQPQHF
DNA: TGTGCCAGCAGTTACTCGATCGGTCAGCCCCAGCATTTT

size: few
J: TRBJ1-2
D: -
V: TRBV9
CDR3: CASSAPNPHTGYTF
DNA: TGTGCCAGCAGCGCACCCAATCCTCATACTGGCTACACCTTC

size: -
J: TRBJ2-7
D: TRBD2
V: TRBV5-1
CDR3: CASSWQTSGTHSYEQYF
DNA: TGCGCCAGCAGCTGGCAGACTAGCGGGACCCACTCCTACGAGCAGTACTTC

size: -
J: TRBJ2-2
D: TRBD1
V: TRBV5-4
CDR3: CASSLGTQGVTGELFF
DNA: TGTGCCAGCAGCTTGGGGACACAGGGGGTCACCGGGGAGCTGTTTTTT

size: -
J: TRBJ2-7
D: -
V: TRBV4-3
CDR3: CASSQELAALQYF
DNA: TGCGCCAGCAGCCAAGAGCTTGCGGCGTTGCAGTACTTC

size: -
J: TRBJ1-1
D: TRBD1
V: TRBV2
CDR3: CASRADRGGEAFF
DNA: TGTGCCAGCAGGGCGGACAGGGGTGGTGAAGCTTTCTTT

size: -
J: TRBJ2-1
D: TRBD2
V: TRBV11-3
CDR3: CASSELAGGAAEQFF
DNA: TGTGCCAGCAGCGAACTAGCGGGAGGGGCGGCGGAGCAGTTCTTC

size: -
J: TRBJ2-3
D: TRBD1
V: TRBV5-1
CDR3: CASSWGQLPDTQYF
DNA: TGCGCCAGCAGCTGGGGACAGCTCCCAGATACGCAGTATTTT

size: -
J: TRBJ2-1
D: TRBD2
V: TRBV5-1
CDR3: CASSSLAGGSVNEQFF
DNA: TGCGCCAGCAGCTCCCTAGCGGGAGGATCTGTCAATGAGCAGTTCTTC

size: -
J: TRBJ2-7
D: TRBD2
V: TRBV2
CDR3: CASSDSGRDYEQYF
DNA: TGTGCCAGCAGTGATAGCGGGAGGGACTACGAGCAGTACTTC

size: -
J: TRBJ2-1
D: -
V: TRBV7-3
CDR3: CASSSTQRWGGDNEQFF
DNA: TGTGCCAGCAGCTCGACTCAGCGGTGGGGAGGAGACAATGAGCAGTTCTTC

size: -
J: TRBJ1-5
D: TRBD1
V: TRBV7-9
CDR3: CASSSGTGPYQPQHF
DNA: TGTGCCAGCAGCTCTGGGACAGGGCCTTATCAGCCCCAGCATTTT

size: -
J: TRBJ1-1
D: -
V: TRBV5-1
CDR3: CASSLGTGNTEAFF
DNA: TGCGCCAGCAGCCTAGGGACGGGGAACACTGAAGCTTTCTTT

size: -
J: TRBJ1-1
D: TRBD1
V: TRBV14
CDR3: CASSQARQGLRTEAFF
DNA: TGTGCCAGCAGCCAAGCAAGACAGGGACTACGGACTGAAGCTTTCTTT

size: -
J: TRBJ2-1
D: TRBD2
V: TRBV7-3
CDR3: CASSDGTSGKYNEQFF
DNA: TGTGCCAGCAGCGACGGGACTAGCGGGAAATACAATGAGCAGTTCTTC

size: -
J: TRBJ2-5
D: -
V: TRBV19
CDR3: CASSIGGEETQYF
DNA: TGTGCCAGTAGTATAGGCGGGGAAGAGACCCAGTACTTC

size: -
J: TRBJ2-3
D: TRBD2
V: TRBV28
CDR3: CASSLTSGSTDTQYF
DNA: TGTGCCAGCAGCCTTACTAGCGGGAGCACAGATACGCAGTATTTT

size: -
J: TRBJ1-4
D: -
V: TRBV25-1
CDR3: CASMRQGREKLFF
DNA: TGTGCCAGCATGAGGCAGGGGAGAGAAAAACTGTTTTTT

size: -
J: TRBJ1-1
D: -
V: TRBV4-3
CDR3: CASSQDRSGEAFF
DNA: TGCGCCAGCAGCCAAGATCGGTCGGGAGAAGCTTTCTTT

size: once
J: TRBJ2-7
D: -
V: TRBV7-6
CDR3: CASSLAGYGGYEQYF
DNA: TGTGCCAGCAGCTTAGCGGGGTATGGGGGCTACGAGCAGTACTTC

size: -
J: TRBJ1-1
D: TRBD1
V: TRBV6-5
CDR3: CASSTDREAFF
DNA: TGTGCCAGCAGTACGGACAGGGAAGCTTTCTTT

size: once
J: TRBJ1-1
D: -
V: TRBV11-2
CDR3: CASSLELFRPNTEAFF
DNA: TGTGCCAGCAGCTTAGAGTTGTTCAGGCCGAACACTGAAGCTTTCTTT